The source of this T cell receptor beta chain is a study of T cells in Graves' hyperthyroidism and ophthalmopathy. This clonotype was observed a handful of times. The J segment lost 6 bases and the V segment lost 2 bases, leaving 2 bases of the junction unmatched. The germline V gene has CDR1 WNHNN and CDR2 SYGVQD (reference sequence). CDR3 length: 14 residues. Uncontrolled infection, other autoimmune disease, pregnancy or lactation disqualified patients from enrolment. It was RNA transcripts that yielded the amplified TCR beta CDR3 regions. HTBI primers were used for first-round RT-PCR of the TCR CDR3. A single record per CDR3 protein comes from TCRdb applying MiXCR to the multiplex PCR reads. The table includes 370,000 or so distinct CDR3 sequences, just under 25% detected once.

The sample was blood. The chain couples TRBV10-1 to TRBJ2-1; the match to TRBD1 covers 9 bases. This clonotype originated in a man aged 50 to 59 with Graves' hyperthyroidism. The CDR3 DNA is TGCGCCAGCAGTGAGGGGACAGGGACCAATGAGCAGTTCTTC. As protein: CASSEGTGTNEQFF.